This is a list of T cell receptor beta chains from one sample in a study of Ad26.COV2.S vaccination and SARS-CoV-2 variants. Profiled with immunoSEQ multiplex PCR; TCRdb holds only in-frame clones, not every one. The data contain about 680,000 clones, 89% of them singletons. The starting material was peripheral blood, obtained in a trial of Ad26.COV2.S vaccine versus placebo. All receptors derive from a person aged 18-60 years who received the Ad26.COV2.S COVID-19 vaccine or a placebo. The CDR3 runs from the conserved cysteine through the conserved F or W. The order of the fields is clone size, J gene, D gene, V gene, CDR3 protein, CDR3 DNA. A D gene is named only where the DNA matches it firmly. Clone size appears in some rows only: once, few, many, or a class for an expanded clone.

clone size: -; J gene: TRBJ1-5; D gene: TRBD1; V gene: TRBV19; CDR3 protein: CASSTGANQPQHF; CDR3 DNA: TGTGCCAGTAGCACAGGGGCCAATCAGCCCCAGCATTTT
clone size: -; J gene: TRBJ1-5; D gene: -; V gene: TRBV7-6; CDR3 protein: CASSPGRDQPQHF; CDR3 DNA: TGTGCCAGCAGCCCAGGCCGGGATCAGCCCCAGCATTTT
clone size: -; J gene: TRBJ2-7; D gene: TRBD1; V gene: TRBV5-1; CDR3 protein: CASSLAGTGSYEQYF; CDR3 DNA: TGCGCCAGCAGCTTGGCTGGGACAGGGTCCTACGAGCAGTACTTC
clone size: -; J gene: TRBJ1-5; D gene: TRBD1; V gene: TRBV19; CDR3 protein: CASSMGQGPVRNQPQHF; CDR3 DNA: TGTGCCAGTAGTATGGGACAGGGTCCGGTACGCAATCAGCCCCAGCATTTT
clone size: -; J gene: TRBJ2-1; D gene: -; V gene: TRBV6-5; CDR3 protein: CASSWGRGSYNEQFF; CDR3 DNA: TGTGCCAGCAGTTGGGGCAGGGGTTCCTACAATGAGCAGTTCTTC
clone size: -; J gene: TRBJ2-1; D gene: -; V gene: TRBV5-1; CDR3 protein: CASSAALSSYNEQFF; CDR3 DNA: TGCGCCAGCAGCGCAGCTTTGAGCTCCTACAATGAGCAGTTCTTC
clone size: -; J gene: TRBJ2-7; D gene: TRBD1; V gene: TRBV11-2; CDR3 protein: CASSLATGGAYEQYF; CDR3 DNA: TGTGCCAGCAGCTTAGCGACAGGGGGAGCCTACGAGCAGTACTTC
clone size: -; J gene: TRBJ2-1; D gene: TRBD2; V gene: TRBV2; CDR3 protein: CASRGHVGGRVNEQFF; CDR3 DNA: TGTGCCAGCCGGGGCCACGTTGGGGGGAGGGTAAATGAGCAGTTCTTC
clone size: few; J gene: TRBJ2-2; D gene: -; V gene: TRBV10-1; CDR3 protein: CASSYRASGELFF; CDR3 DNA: TGCGCCAGCAGCTACAGGGCTTCCGGGGAGCTGTTTTTT
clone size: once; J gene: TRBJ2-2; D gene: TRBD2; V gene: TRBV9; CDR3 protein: CASTLAGGNTGELFF; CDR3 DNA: TGTGCCAGCACACTAGCGGGGGGAAACACCGGGGAGCTGTTTTTT
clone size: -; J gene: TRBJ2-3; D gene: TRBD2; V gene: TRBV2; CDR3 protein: CASRGTSGGRGTDTQYF; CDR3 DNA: TGTGCCAGCAGAGGGACTAGCGGGGGGAGGGGCACAGATACGCAGTATTTT
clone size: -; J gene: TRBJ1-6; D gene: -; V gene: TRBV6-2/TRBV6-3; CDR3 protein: CASSSALGVDNSPLHF; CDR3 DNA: TGTGCCAGCAGTTCCGCGCTCGGGGTGGATAATTCACCCCTCCACTTT
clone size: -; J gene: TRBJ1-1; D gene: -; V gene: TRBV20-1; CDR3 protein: CSASAGNTEAFF; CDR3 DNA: TGCAGTGCCAGTGCTGGGAACACTGAAGCTTTCTTT
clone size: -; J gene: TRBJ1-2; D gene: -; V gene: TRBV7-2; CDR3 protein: CASSLHVNSGYGYTF; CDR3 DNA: TGTGCCAGCAGCTTACATGTAAATTCGGGCTATGGCTACACCTTC
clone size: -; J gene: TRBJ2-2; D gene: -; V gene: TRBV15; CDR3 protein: CATSRDGTTGELFF; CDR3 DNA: TGTGCCACCAGCAGAGACGGAACTACCGGGGAGCTGTTTTTT
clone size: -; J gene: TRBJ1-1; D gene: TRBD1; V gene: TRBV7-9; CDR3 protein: CASSFRQGVGAFF; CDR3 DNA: TGTGCCAGCAGCTTCCGACAGGGGGTGGGAGCTTTCTTT
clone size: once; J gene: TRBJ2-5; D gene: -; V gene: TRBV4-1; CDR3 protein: CASSQEGHETQYF; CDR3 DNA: TGCGCCAGCAGCCAGGAGGGGCATGAGACCCAGTACTTC
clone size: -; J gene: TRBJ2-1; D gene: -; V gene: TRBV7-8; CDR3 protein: CASTPGNHPYNEQFF; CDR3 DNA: TGTGCCAGCACCCCCGGGAACCACCCCTACAATGAGCAGTTCTTC
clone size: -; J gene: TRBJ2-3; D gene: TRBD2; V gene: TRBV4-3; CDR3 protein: CASSQYTRLAGGRYTQYF; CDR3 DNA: TGCGCCAGCAGCCAATACACTCGACTAGCGGGGGGGAGATATACGCAGTATTTT
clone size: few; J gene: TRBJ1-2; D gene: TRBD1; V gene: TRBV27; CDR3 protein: CASSNNRGIYGYTF; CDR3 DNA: TGTGCCAGCAGCAATAACAGGGGTATCTATGGCTACACCTTC
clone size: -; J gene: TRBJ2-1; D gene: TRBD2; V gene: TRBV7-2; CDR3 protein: CASSPIPGLVPLHNEQFF; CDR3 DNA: TGTGCCAGCAGCCCCATTCCCGGACTAGTACCCCTCCACAATGAGCAGTTCTTC
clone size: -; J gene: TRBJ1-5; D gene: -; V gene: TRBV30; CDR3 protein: CAWSNREGQPQHF; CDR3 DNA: TGTGCCTGGAGTAACAGGGAAGGTCAGCCCCAGCATTTT
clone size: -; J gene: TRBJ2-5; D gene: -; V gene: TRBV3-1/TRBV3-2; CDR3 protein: CASSQEGPTGTQYF; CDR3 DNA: TGTGCCAGCAGCCAAGAGGGCCCAACCGGGACCCAGTACTTC
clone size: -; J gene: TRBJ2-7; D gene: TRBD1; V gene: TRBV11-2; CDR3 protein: CASSTHRGKTLYEQYF; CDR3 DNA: TGTGCCAGCAGCACCCACAGGGGGAAAACCTTGTACGAGCAGTACTTC
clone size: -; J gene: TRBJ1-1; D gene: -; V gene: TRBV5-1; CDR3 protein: CASSLGVGENEAFF; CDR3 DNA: TGCGCCAGCAGCTTGGGGGTAGGGGAGAATGAAGCTTTCTTT
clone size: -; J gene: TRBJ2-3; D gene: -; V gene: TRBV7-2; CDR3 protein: CASSLGLGTDTQYF; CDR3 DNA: TGTGCCAGCAGCTTAGGCCTAGGCACAGATACGCAGTATTTT
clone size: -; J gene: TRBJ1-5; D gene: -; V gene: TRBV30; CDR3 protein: CAWGPNSNQPQHF; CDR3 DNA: TGTGCCTGGGGCCCCAATAGCAATCAGCCCCAGCATTTT
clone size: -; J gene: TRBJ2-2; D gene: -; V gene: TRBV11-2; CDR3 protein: CASSLDGWGELFF; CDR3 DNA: TGTGCCAGCAGCTTAGATGGATGGGGGGAGCTGTTTTTT
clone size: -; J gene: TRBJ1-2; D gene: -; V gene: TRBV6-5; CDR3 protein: CASSAVSKFYGYTF; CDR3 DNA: TGTGCCAGCAGCGCGGTTTCCAAATTCTATGGCTACACCTTC
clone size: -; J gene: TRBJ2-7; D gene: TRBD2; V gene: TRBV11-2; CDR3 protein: CASSSLRSGRDYEQYF; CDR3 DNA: TGTGCCAGCAGCTCGCTTCGCAGCGGGAGGGATTACGAGCAGTACTTC
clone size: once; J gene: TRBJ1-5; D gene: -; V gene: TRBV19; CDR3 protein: CATSRGAGNQPQHF; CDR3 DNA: TGTGCCACCTCAAGGGGGGCTGGCAATCAGCCCCAGCATTTT
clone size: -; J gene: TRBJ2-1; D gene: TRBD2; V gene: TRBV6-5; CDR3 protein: CASSYSGREAGNEQFF; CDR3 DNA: TGTGCCAGCAGTTACTCGGGGCGGGAGGCTGGGAATGAGCAGTTCTTC
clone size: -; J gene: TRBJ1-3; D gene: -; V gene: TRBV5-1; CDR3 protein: CASSSAPDYSGNTIYF; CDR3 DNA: TGCGCCAGCAGCTCCGCTCCGGACTACTCTGGAAACACCATATATTTT
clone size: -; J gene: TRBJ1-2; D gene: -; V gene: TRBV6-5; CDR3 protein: CASSYTHTYGYTF; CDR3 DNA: TGTGCCAGCAGTTACACACACACCTATGGCTACACCTTC
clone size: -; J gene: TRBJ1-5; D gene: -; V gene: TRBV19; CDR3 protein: CASSAHSNQPQHF; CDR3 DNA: TGTGCCAGTAGTGCACATAGCAATCAGCCCCAGCATTTT
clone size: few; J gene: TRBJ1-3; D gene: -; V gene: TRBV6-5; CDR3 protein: CASSSALPPLNTIYF; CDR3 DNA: TGTGCCAGCAGCTCCGCCTTACCTCCCCTAAACACCATATATTTT
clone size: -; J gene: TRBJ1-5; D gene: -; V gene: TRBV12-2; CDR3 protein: CASRFFASGPQHF; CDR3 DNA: TGTGCAAGTCGCTTCTTTGCATCGGGGCCCCAGCATTTT
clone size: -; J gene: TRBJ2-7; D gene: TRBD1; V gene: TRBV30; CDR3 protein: CAWRDREREQYF; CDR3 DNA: TGTGCCTGGAGGGACAGGGAACGCGAGCAGTACTTC
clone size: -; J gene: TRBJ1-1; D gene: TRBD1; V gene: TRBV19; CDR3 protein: CASENRGRLMNTEAFF; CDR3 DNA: TGTGCCAGTGAAAACAGGGGACGGCTTATGAACACTGAAGCTTTCTTT
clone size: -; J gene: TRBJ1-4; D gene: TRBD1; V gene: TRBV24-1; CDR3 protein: CATSERQGTNEKLFF; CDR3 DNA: TGTGCCACCAGTGAACGACAGGGAACTAATGAAAAACTGTTTTTT
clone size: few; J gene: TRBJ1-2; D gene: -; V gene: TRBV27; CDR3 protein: CASSLRGWEGYTF; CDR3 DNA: TGTGCCAGCAGTTTAAGAGGGTGGGAGGGCTACACCTTC
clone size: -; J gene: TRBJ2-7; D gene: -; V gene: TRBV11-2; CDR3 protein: CASSFGGADEQYF; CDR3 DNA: TGTGCCAGCAGCTTTGGGGGCGCTGACGAGCAGTACTTC
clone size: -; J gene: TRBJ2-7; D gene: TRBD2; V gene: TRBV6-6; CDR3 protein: CASSYAGVDEQYF; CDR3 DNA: TGTGCCAGCAGTTACGCGGGAGTGGACGAGCAGTACTTC
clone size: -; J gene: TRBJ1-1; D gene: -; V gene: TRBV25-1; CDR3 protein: CANPDTEAFF; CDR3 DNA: TGTGCCAACCCCGACACAGAAGCTTTCTTT
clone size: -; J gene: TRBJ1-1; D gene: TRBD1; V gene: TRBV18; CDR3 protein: CASSPRGQQSNTEAFF; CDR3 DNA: TGTGCCAGCTCACCACGGGGACAGCAGTCTAACACTGAAGCTTTCTTT
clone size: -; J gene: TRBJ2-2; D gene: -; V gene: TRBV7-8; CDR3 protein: CASSSASGELFF; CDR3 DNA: TGTGCCAGCAGCTCCGCCAGCGGGGAGCTGTTTTTT
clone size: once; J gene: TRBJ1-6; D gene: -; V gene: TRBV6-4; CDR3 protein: CASRDHPGTPLHF; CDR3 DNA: TGTGCCAGCAGGGATCATCCCGGGACTCCCCTCCACTTT
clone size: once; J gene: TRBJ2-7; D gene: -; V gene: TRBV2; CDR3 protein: CASSEVNSYEQYF; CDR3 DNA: TGTGCCAGCAGTGAAGTTAACTCCTACGAGCAGTACTTC
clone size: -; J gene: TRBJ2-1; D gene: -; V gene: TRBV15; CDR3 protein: CATSSRLLNEQFF; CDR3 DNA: TGTGCCACCAGCAGTAGACTTCTCAATGAGCAGTTCTTC
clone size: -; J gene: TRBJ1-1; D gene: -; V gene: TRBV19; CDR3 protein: CGAGGATEAFF; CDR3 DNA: TGCGGGGCAGGAGGGGCCACTGAAGCTTTCTTT
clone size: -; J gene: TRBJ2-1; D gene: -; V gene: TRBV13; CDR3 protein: CASSPESNEQFF; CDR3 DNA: TGTGCCAGCAGCCCAGAGTCGAATGAGCAGTTCTTC
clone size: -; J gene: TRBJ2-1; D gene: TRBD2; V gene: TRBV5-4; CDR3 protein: CASRSPSGDYNEQFF; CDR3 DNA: TGTGCCAGCAGATCTCCTAGCGGGGATTACAATGAGCAGTTCTTC
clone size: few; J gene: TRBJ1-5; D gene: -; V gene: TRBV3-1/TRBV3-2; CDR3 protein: CASSLQGLNQPQHF; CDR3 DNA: TGTGCCAGCAGCCTCCAGGGCCTCAATCAGCCCCAGCATTTT
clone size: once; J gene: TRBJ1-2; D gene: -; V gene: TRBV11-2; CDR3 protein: CASSSGQGGNYGYTF; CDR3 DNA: TGTGCCAGCAGCTCTGGACAAGGGGGGAACTATGGCTACACCTTC